One sample yielded the 9 T cell receptor beta chains listed below, sequenced in a study of blood T cell repertoires in COVID-19. TCRdb's copy holds only in-frame clones and misses some; the assay was immunoSEQ multiplex PCR. Of about 250,000 clones listed, around 88% are singletons. The source material was peripheral blood. The source of these receptors is an elderly man with acute or convalescent COVID-19.

The V and J genes are TRBV24-1 and TRBJ2-3; the match to TRBD1 covers 8 bases. CDR3 length equals 16 residues. Unmatched junction bases numbered 6, after V lost 1 base and J lost 4 bases. Per germline, CDR1 KGHDR and CDR2 SFDVKD. CDR3 in DNA: TGTGCCACCAGTGATTTCGACAGGGGTGGGCCAGATACGCAGTATTTT. Protein sequence: CATSDFDRGGPDTQYF.

The sample holds one count of this clone. The chain's CDR3 is CASTSRTNTDTQYF. The CDR3, as DNA: TGTGCCAGTACCTCGAGGACTAACACAGATACGCAGTATTTT. This rearrangement joins TRBV19 to TRBJ2-3; possibly TRBD2 for D (6 bases). The CDR3 length is 14 residues. From germline, CDR1 is LNHDA and CDR2 SQIVND (reference sequence). Trimming took 7 bases from V and 2 from J, leaving 13 bases between them.

The rearrangement joins TRBV6-5 to TRBJ2-5; 10 bases line up with TRBD1. The CDR3 sequence is 14 residues long. The V gene end was trimmed by 10 bases and the J gene end by 3 bases; junction bases not matched to a gene: 8. CDR1 MNHEY and CDR2 SVGAGI come from the germline V gene. The CDR3 reads CATSRDRGKETQYF. CDR3 coding DNA: TGTGCCACATCCAGGGACAGGGGAAAAGAGACCCAGTACTTC.

The V and J genes are TRBV3-1 (or the pseudogene TRBV3-2) and TRBJ2-3; possible D gene TRBD2, 6 bases. The CDR3 spans 13 residues. Germline CDR1 and CDR2: LGHDT and YNNKEL (reference sequence). V lost 4 bases and J lost 6, with 11 bases in between. CDR3 loop: CASSPTRRDTQYF. CDR3 nucleotide sequence: TGTGCCAGCAGCCCGACTAGGCGGGATACGCAGTATTTT.

V is TRBV13 and J is TRBJ2-7; 7 nucleotides match TRBD1. The germline CDR1 and CDR2 sequences are PRHDT and FYEKMQ (reference sequence). The CDR3 has 14 residues. The V and J ends lost 0 bases and 2 bases, in that order; junction bases with no gene match: 1. CDR3 in amino acids: CASSLGGTAYEQYF. CDR3 coding DNA: TGTGCCAGCAGCTTAGGAGGGACAGCCTACGAGCAGTACTTC.

This chain joins TRBV5-8 and TRBJ1-1, with 7 bases that match TRBD1. Germline CDR1 and CDR2: SGHTS and YDEGEE. The CDR3 consists of 16 residues. The trim removed 3 bases at V and 1 base at J, leaving 9 bases unmatched. The CDR3 protein is CASSSRRGRQNTEAFF. CDR3 coding DNA: TGTGCCAGCAGCTCCCGGAGGGGGCGACAGAACACTGAAGCTTTCTTT.

This chain uses TRBV7-9 with TRBJ2-6; TRBD1 matches 10 bases. V shed 1 base, J shed 7 bases, and the junction held 7 bases outside the gene matches. The germline V gene has CDR1 SEHNR and CDR2 FQNEAQ (reference sequence). The CDR3 is 17 residues long. DNA for the CDR3: TGTGCCAGCAGCTTAGAGGTAGGGACAGGGGTAGCCAACGTCCTGACTTTC. The encoded protein is CASSLEVGTGVANVLTF.

The V and J genes are TRBV6-2 or TRBV6-3 and TRBJ1-1; the match to TRBD1 covers 7 bases. After removal of 6 bases from V and 1 base from J, the junction contained 8 bases not matched to a gene. CDR1 is MNHEY, CDR2 SVGEGT, per germline. This CDR3 is built from 15 residues. The CDR3: CASSPQGSRNTEAFF. The CDR3 DNA reads TGTGCCAGCAGCCCACAGGGGAGTAGGAACACTGAAGCTTTCTTT.

The chain has TRBV5-4 and TRBJ2-1; weak D call: TRBD2 (6 bases). With 0 bases removed from V and 2 bases from J, the gap between germline ends came to 12 bases. This CDR3 region has 16 residues. CDR1 and CDR2 (germline): SGHNT, YYREEE (reference sequence). CDR3 sequence (DNA): TGTGCCAGCAGCTTGGGGGGGGAGTGGGCCTACAATGAGCAGTTCTTC. Its protein is CASSLGGEWAYNEQFF.